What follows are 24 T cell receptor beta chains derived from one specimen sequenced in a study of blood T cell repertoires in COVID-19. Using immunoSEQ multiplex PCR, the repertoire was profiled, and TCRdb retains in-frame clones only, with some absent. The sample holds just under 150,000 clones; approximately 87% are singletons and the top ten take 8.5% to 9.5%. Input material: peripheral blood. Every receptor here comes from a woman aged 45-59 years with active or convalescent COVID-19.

The CDR3 nucleotides read TGTGCCTTTGGGGGGAAGCACCATGGCTACACCTTC. Amino acid sequence: CAFGGKHHGYTF. The chain links TRBV30 to TRBJ1-2, with TRBD1 as a possible D gene (5 bases). The V end lost 7 bases, the J end lost 6 bases, and 15 bases lay between the germline ends. The germline V gene has CDR1 GTSNPN and CDR2 SVGIG (reference sequence). This CDR3 spans 12 amino acids. The variable domain in full, completed from reference TRBV30 and TRBJ1-2, reads SQTIHQWPATLVQPVGSPLSLECTVEGTSNPNLYWYRQAAGRGLQLLFYSVGIGQISSEVPQNLSASRPQDRQFILSSKKLLLSDSGFYLCAFGGKHHGYTFGSGTRLTVV.

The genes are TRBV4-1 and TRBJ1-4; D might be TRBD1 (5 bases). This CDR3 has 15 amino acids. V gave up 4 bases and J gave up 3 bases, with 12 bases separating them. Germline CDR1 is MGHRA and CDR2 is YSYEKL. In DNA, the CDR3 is TGCGCCAGCAGCCTAAAACAGGTACCTAATGAAAAACTGTTTTTT. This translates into CASSLKQVPNEKLFF.

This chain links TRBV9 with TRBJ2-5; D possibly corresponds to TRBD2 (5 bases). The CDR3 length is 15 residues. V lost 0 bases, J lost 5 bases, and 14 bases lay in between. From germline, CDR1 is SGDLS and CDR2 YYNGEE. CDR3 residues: CASSVGDSSWETQYF. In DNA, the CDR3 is TGTGCCAGCAGCGTAGGGGATTCTAGCTGGGAGACCCAGTACTTC.

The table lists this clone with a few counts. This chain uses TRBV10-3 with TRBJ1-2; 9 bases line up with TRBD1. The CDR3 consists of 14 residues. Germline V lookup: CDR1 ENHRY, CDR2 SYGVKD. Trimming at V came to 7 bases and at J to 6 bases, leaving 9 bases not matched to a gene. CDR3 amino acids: CAINVGTGSHGYTF. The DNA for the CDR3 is TGTGCCATCAATGTTGGGACAGGGTCCCATGGCTACACCTTC.

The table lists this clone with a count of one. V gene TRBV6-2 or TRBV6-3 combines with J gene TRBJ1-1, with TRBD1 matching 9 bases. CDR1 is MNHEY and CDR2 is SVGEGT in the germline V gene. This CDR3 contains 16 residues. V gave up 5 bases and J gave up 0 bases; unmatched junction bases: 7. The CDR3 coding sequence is TGTGCCAGCAGTCCCGACGGACAGGGGATGAACACTGAAGCTTTCTTT. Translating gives CASSPDGQGMNTEAFF.

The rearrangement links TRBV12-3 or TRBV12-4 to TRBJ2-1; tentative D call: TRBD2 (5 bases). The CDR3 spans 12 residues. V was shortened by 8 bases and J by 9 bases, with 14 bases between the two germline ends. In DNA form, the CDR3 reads TGTGCCAGCGCGTCCGGGGTCAGTGAGCAGTTCTTC. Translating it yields CASASGVSEQFF.

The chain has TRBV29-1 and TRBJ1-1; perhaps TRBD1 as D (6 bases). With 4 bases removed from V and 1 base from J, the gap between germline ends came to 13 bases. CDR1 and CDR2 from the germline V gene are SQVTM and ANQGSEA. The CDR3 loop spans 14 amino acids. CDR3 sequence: CSVAPGHSNTEAFF. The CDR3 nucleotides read TGCAGCGTTGCTCCGGGACACTCGAACACTGAAGCTTTCTTT.

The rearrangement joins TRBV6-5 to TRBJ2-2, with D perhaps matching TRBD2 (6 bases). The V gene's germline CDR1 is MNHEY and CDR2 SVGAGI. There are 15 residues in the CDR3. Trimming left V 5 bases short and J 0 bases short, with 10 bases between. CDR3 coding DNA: TGTGCCAGCAGTAGGGGACTGGCGAACACCGGGGAGCTGTTTTTT. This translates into CASSRGLANTGELFF.

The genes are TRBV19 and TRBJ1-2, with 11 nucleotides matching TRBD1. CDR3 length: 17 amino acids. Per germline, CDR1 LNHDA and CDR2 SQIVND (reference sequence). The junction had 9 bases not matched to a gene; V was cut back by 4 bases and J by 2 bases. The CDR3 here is CASSNSDRGPGNYGYTF. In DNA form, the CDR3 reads TGTGCCAGTAGTAACTCGGACAGGGGGCCCGGGAACTATGGCTACACCTTC.

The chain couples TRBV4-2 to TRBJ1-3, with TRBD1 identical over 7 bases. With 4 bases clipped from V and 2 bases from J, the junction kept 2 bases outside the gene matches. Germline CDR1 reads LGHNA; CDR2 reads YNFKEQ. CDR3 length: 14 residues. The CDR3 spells CASSRQGAGNTIYF. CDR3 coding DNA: TGTGCCAGCAGCCGACAGGGAGCTGGAAACACCATATATTTT.

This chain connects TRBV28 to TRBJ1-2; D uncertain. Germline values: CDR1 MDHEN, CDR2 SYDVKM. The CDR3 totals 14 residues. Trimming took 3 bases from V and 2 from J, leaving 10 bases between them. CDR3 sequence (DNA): TGTGCCAGCAGTTTTGCGGGTTCGAACTATGGCTACACCTTC. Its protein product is CASSFAGSNYGYTF.

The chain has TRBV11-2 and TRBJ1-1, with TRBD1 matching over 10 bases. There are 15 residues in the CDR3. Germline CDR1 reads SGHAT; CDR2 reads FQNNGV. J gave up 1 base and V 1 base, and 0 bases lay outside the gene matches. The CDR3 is CASSLGTGGNTEAFF. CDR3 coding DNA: TGTGCCAGCAGCTTAGGGACAGGGGGGAACACTGAAGCTTTCTTT. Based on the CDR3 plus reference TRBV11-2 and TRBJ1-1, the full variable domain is EAGVAQSPRYKIIEKRQSVAFWCNPISGHATLYWYQQILGQGPKLLIQFQNNGVVDDSQLPKDRFSAERLKGVDSTLKIQPAKLEDSAVYLCASSLGTGGNTEAFFGQGTRLTVV.

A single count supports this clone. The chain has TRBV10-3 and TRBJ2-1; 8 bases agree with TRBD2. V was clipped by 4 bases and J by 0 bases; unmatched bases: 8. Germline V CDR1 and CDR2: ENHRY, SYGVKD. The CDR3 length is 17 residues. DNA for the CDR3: TGTGCCATCAGTGTGGGGAGCGGGGGCCTCTCCTACAATGAGCAGTTCTTC. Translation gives CAISVGSGGLSYNEQFF.

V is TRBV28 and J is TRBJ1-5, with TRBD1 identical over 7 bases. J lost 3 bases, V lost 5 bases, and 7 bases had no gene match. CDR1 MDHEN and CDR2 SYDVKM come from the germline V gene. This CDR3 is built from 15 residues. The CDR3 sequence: CASSTTGIYNQPQHF. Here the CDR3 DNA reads TGTGCCAGCAGTACGACAGGGATATACAATCAGCCCCAGCATTTT. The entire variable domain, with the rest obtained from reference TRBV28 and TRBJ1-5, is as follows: DVKVTQSSRYLVKRTGEKVFLECVQDMDHENMFWYRQDPGLGLRLIYFSYDVKMKEKGDIPEGYSVSREKKERFSLILESASTNQTSMYLCASSTTGIYNQPQHFGDGTRLSIL.

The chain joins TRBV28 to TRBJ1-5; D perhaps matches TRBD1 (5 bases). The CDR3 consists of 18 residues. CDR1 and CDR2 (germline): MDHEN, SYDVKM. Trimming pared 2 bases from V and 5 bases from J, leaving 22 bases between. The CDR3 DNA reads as TGTGCCAGCAGTTTAAGGGCCAGGGAATGGGTCGTTTATCAGCCCCAGCATTTT. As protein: CASSLRAREWVVYQPQHF.

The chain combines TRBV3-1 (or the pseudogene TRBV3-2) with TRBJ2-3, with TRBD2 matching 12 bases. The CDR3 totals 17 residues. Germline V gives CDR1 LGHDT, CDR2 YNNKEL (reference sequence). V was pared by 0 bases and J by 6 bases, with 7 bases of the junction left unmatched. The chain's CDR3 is CASSQELAGGDWDTQYF. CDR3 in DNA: TGTGCCAGCAGCCAAGAACTAGCGGGGGGAGATTGGGATACGCAGTATTTT.

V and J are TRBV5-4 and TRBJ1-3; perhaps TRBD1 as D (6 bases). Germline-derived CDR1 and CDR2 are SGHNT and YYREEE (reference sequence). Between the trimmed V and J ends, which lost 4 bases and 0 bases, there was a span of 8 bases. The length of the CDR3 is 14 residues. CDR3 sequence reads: CASSQQGSGNTIYF. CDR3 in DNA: TGTGCCAGCAGCCAACAGGGCTCTGGAAACACCATATATTTT.

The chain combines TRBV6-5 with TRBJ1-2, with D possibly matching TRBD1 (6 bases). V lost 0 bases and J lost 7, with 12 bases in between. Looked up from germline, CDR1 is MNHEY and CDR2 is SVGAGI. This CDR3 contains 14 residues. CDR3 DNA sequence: TGTGCCAGCAGTTACTCGAGAGGGGGACGTGGCTACACCTTC. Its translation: CASSYSRGGRGYTF.

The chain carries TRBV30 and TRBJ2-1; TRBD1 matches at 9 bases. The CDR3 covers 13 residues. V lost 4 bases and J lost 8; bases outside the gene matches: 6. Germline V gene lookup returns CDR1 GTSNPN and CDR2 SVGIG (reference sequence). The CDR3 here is CAWNRGRGDEQFF. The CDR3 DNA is TGTGCCTGGAACAGGGGGCGAGGTGATGAGCAGTTCTTC.

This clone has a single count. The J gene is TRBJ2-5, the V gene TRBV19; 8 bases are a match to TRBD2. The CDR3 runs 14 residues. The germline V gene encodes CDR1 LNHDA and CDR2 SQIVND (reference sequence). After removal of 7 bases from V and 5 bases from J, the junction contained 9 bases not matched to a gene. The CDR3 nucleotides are TGTGCCAGTAATCCAGCGGGAGTAGGGGAGACCCAGTACTTC. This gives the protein CASNPAGVGETQYF.

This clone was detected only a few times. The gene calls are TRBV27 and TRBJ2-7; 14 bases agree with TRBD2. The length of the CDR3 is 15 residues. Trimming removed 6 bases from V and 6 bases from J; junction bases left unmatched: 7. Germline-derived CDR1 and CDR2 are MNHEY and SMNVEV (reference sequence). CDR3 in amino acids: CASSLGLAGVSEQYF. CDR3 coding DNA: TGTGCCAGCAGCTTGGGACTAGCGGGAGTTAGCGAGCAGTACTTC.

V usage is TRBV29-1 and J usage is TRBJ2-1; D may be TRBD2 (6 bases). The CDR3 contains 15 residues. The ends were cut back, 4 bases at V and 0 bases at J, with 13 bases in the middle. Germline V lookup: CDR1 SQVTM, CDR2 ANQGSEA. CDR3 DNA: TGCAGCGTTGTAGCGGACCGCTCCTCCTACAATGAGCAGTTCTTC. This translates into CSVVADRSSYNEQFF.

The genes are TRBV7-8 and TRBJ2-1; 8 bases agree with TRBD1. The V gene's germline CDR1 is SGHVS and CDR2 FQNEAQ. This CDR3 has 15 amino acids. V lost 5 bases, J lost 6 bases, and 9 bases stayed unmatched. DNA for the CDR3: TGTGCCAGCAGCCTACCTTCGGACAGGGTCAATGAGCAGTTCTTC. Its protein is CASSLPSDRVNEQFF.

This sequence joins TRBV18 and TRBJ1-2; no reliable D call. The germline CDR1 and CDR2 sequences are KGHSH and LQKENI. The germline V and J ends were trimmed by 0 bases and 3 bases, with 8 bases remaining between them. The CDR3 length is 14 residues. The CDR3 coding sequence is TGTGCCAGCTCACCACCGGCAGTACACTATGGCTACACCTTC. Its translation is CASSPPAVHYGYTF.